These 8 T cell receptor beta chains came from one sample sequenced in a study of blood T cells in healthy people across ages. The authors ran a second PCR of roughly 6 to 12 cycles using a sample-barcoded 5' primer and a J-beta primer mix. One entry per CDR3 protein, called by TCRdb with MiXCR from the 5' RACE reads. The sample shows about 1,500,000 distinct CDR3 sequences, 28% of them seen only once. Sequencing was carried out using blood. The receptor set was obtained from a woman aged 25 to 39 in good health.

There are many counts of this clonotype. The V call is TRBV29-1, the J call TRBJ2-5; tentative D call: TRBD1 (6 bases). This CDR3 region has 13 residues. CDR1 and CDR2 from the germline V gene are SQVTM and ANQGSEA. Written as DNA, the CDR3 is TGCATTGTAGGATTGGGGGCCGGCGAGACCCAGTACTTC. Its translation: CIVGLGAGETQYF.

The genes are TRBV28 and TRBJ1-2, with D perhaps TRBD1 (5 bases). V gave up 0 bases and J gave up 4 bases, with 9 bases separating them. Germline V gives CDR1 MDHEN, CDR2 SYDVKM. CDR3 size: 14 residues. The CDR3 DNA sequence: TGTGCCAGCAGTTTATGGGCAGGGACCTATGGCTACACCTTC. Translation gives CASSLWAGTYGYTF.

This sequence joins TRBV7-2 and TRBJ2-7; D uncertain. The CDR3 covers 15 residues. Germline lookup yields CDR1 SGHTA and CDR2 FQGNSA. Trimming left V 2 bases short and J 6 bases short, with 17 bases between. The CDR3 reads CASSLSVQFLREQYF. The CDR3 DNA follows: TGTGCCAGCAGCTTATCGGTACAGTTCCTGCGCGAGCAGTACTTC.

In its sample, this clonotype was seen a few times. The CDR3 DNA reads as TGTGCCAGCAGCTTAGAGGGGTGGTATGGCTACACCTTC. Residues: CASSLEGWYGYTF. The rearrangement uses TRBV7-2 and TRBJ1-2, with D tentatively TRBD1 (5 bases). Germline CDR1 and CDR2: SGHTA and FQGNSA. The V gene lost 1 base and the J gene lost 5 bases, with 8 bases spanning the gap. The CDR3 is 13 residues long.

This chain uses TRBV20-1 with TRBJ2-3; 10 bases are a match to TRBD2. The V segment lost 1 base and the J segment 4 bases; nucleotides outside the gene matches: 5. In germline, CDR1 is DFQATT, CDR2 SNEGSKA (reference sequence). The CDR3 runs to 15 residues. CDR3 loop: CSARGSSGSPDTQYF. The DNA of the CDR3 is TGCAGTGCTAGAGGTTCTAGCGGGAGCCCAGATACGCAGTATTTT.

The chain combines TRBV5-1 with TRBJ2-7; 8 bases are a match to TRBD1. J was trimmed by 5 bases and V by 7 bases; bases with no gene match: 14. CDR3 length equals 15 residues. Germline V gene lookup returns CDR1 SGHRS and CDR2 YFSETQ. This CDR3 reads CASHDKAGGRNEQYF. The DNA of the CDR3 is TGCGCCAGCCACGACAAGGCAGGGGGCCGAAACGAGCAGTACTTC.

The chain is built from TRBV7-9 and TRBJ2-1; tentative D call: TRBD2 (5 bases). Trimming shortened V by 8 bases and J by 8 bases, and 10 bases separated the two germline ends. Germline V gene sequence: CDR1 SEHNR, CDR2 FQNEAQ (reference sequence). The CDR3 runs 11 residues. In DNA form, the CDR3 reads TGTGCCAGCCAATCGGACTATGAGCAGTTCTTC. Translation: CASQSDYEQFF.

The V call is TRBV7-9, the J call TRBJ1-3; D not certain. This CDR3 is 14 amino acids long. CDR1 is SEHNR and CDR2 is FQNEAQ in the germline V gene (reference sequence). The V end was cut by 6 bases, the J end by 2 bases, with 11 bases between. The CDR3 sequence: CASSSSGTGNTIYF. The CDR3 coding sequence is TGTGCCAGCAGTTCATCGGGAACTGGAAACACCATATATTTT. Full variable domain (missing parts from reference TRBV7-9 and TRBJ1-3): DTGVSQNPRHKITKRGQNVTFRCDPISEHNRLYWYRQTLGQGPEFLTYFQNEAQLEKSRLLSDRFSAERPKGSFSTLEIQRTEQGDSAMYLCASSSSGTGNTIYFGEGSWLTVV.